Listed below are T cell receptor beta chains from one sample, sequenced in a study of blood T cell repertoires in COVID-19. The repertoire was sequenced with immunoSEQ multiplex PCR; TCRdb's copy has only in-frame clones and lacks some. The top ten clones hold more than 0.8% of a sample with fewer than 250,000 clones, about nine tenths of them seen once. The source material was peripheral blood. The source of these receptors is a man aged 30 to 45 with COVID-19, enrolled during active disease. Both conserved end residues are part of each CDR3. D genes are given only for firm matches. Some rows mark clone size as missing; the rest say once, few, many or name a class of expanded clone.

D,size,V,J,DNA,CDR3
.,.,TRBV29-1,TRBJ1-2,TGCAGCGTTCGCCGGGGAATCGAAGGCTACACCTTC,CSVRRGIEGYTF
TRBD1,.,TRBV2,TRBJ2-7,TGTGCCAGCGAAACGGGACAGGGGCTCCTCGAGCAGTACTTC,CASETGQGLLEQYF
.,.,TRBV30,TRBJ2-7,TGTGCCTGCGAGAGTGGGGGGAAAAGCTCCTACGAGCAGTACTTC,CACESGGKSSYEQYF
TRBD1,.,TRBV4-1,TRBJ1-5,TGCGCCAGCAGCCAAGTCGGACAGGGGACGGAGCCCCAGCATTTT,CASSQVGQGTEPQHF
TRBD2,.,TRBV19,TRBJ2-3,TGTGCCGTGGGGCTAGCGGGGTTAGGGGATACGCAGTATTTT,CAVGLAGLGDTQYF
TRBD1,.,TRBV5-1,TRBJ1-6,TGCGCCAGCAGCCCGGGACAGGGTTCACCCCTCCACTTT,CASSPGQGSPLHF
.,.,TRBV11-2,TRBJ2-3,TGTGCCAGCAGCTTAGTAGGGGGGGCGACCGCGAGAGATACGCAGTATTTT,CASSLVGGATARDTQYF
TRBD1,.,TRBV4-1,TRBJ1-4,TGCGCCAGCAGCCTCGGACAGGGAACTAATGAAAAACTGTTTTTT,CASSLGQGTNEKLFF
.,.,TRBV10-1,TRBJ2-7,TGCGCCAGCGGGCAGGGATCCTACGAGCAGTACTTC,CASGQGSYEQYF
.,once,TRBV6-5,TRBJ2-1,TGTGCCAGCAGTTACTCCAGGTTCTACAATGAGCAGTTCTTC,CASSYSRFYNEQFF
TRBD1,.,TRBV19,TRBJ1-4,TGTGCCAGTAGTAGTACCGGGACAGGTTTGGAAAAACTGTTTTTT,CASSSTGTGLEKLFF
TRBD2,.,TRBV3-1/TRBV3-2,TRBJ2-3,TGTGCCAGCAGCCAAGGAAATTACGGAGCGGGGGGCGGAACAGATACGCAGTATTTT,CASSQGNYGAGGGTDTQYF
TRBD2,.,TRBV27,TRBJ2-7,TGTGCCAGCAGTCGGGGGGATCGAGAGCAGTACTTC,CASSRGDREQYF
TRBD1,.,TRBV15,TRBJ1-5,TGTGCCACCCGGGACAGGGCCTACAATCAGCCCCAGCATTTT,CATRDRAYNQPQHF
TRBD2,.,TRBV9,TRBJ2-1,TGTGCCAGCAGCGTAGAAGGAGCGGGGGACCTTCCTGGGAATGAGCAGTTCTTC,CASSVEGAGDLPGNEQFF
.,.,TRBV6-5,TRBJ1-2,TGTGCCAGCAGTTACTCGAATCCCGGGAACTATGGCTACACCTTC,CASSYSNPGNYGYTF
.,few,TRBV19,TRBJ1-3,TGTGCCAGTAGTCGCTCGGTGGTCTCTGGAAACACCATATATTTT,CASSRSVVSGNTIYF
TRBD1,.,TRBV6-5,TRBJ1-3,TGTGCCAGCAGTTGGACAGGGGGCGAGACTGGAAACACCATATATTTT,CASSWTGGETGNTIYF
.,once,TRBV27,TRBJ1-3,TGTGCCAGCAGTCCACTCTCCTCTGGAAACACCATATATTTT,CASSPLSSGNTIYF
TRBD2,.,TRBV2,TRBJ2-7,TGTGCCAGCAGGGCCTCTAGCGGGTCCTACGAGCAGTACTTC,CASRASSGSYEQYF
.,.,TRBV7-3,TRBJ1-1,TGTGCCAGCAGCCTAGAGCGGGCATGGAACACTGAAGCTTTCTTT,CASSLERAWNTEAFF
TRBD1,.,TRBV9,TRBJ1-1,TGTGCCAGCAGCCACGGACAGGGGAGGTCTGAAGCTTTCTTT,CASSHGQGRSEAFF
TRBD2,.,TRBV11-2,TRBJ2-5,TGTGCCAGCAGCCCACGGACTAGCGGGGAAGAGACCCAGTACTTC,CASSPRTSGEETQYF
TRBD1,.,TRBV11-1,TRBJ2-7,TGTGCCAGCACACGGCAGGGGGTCTCGGTGGGCGAGCAGTACTTC,CASTRQGVSVGEQYF
.,.,TRBV11-2,TRBJ1-4,TGTGCCAGCAGCTTCGGAGGGATTGTGGCTAATGAAAAACTGTTTTTT,CASSFGGIVANEKLFF
.,.,TRBV5-1,TRBJ1-1,TGCGCCAGCAGCTTGTTAACAGGGTGGACGAACACTGAAGCTTTCTTT,CASSLLTGWTNTEAFF
TRBD1,.,TRBV4-2,TRBJ1-2,TGTGCCAGCAGCACCCGGACAGGGAACGGCTACACCTTC,CASSTRTGNGYTF
.,.,TRBV10-3,TRBJ2-5,TGTGCCATCAGCGAACAGGGGGGGGAGACCCAGTACTTC,CAISEQGGETQYF
.,.,TRBV11-3,TRBJ1-1,TGTGCCAGCAGCCCCTCGGGAGGGGCTGAAGCTTTCTTT,CASSPSGGAEAFF
TRBD1,.,TRBV7-9,TRBJ1-2,TGTGCCAGCAGCCCGGGGGACAGTGGGATATATGGCTACACCTTC,CASSPGDSGIYGYTF
TRBD1,few,TRBV24-1,TRBJ2-2,TGTGCCACCAGTGTGGGGACAGGGAACACCGGGGAGCTGTTTTTT,CATSVGTGNTGELFF
.,once,TRBV12-3/TRBV12-4,TRBJ1-1,TGTGCCAGCACCTTGGCAGGGAACACTGAAGCTTTCTTT,CASTLAGNTEAFF
.,.,TRBV6-5,TRBJ2-7,TGTGCCAGCAGTTACTCCCAGGGTGGTGCCGAGCAGTACTTC,CASSYSQGGAEQYF
.,.,TRBV6-6,TRBJ1-1,TGTGCCAGCCTATCCACGGGGATCACTGAAGCTTTCTTT,CASLSTGITEAFF
.,.,TRBV28,TRBJ1-1,TGTGCCAGCCAGCCGGGACAGAACACTGAAGCTTTCTTT,CASQPGQNTEAFF
TRBD1,.,TRBV6-6,TRBJ1-2,TGTGCCAGCAGTCAAACCGGGACAGATGGCTACACCTTC,CASSQTGTDGYTF
TRBD1,.,TRBV6-5,TRBJ2-7,TGTGCCAGCAGTTCCGACAGGGCCTTAAAGGAGCAGTACTTC,CASSSDRALKEQYF
TRBD2,.,TRBV5-1,TRBJ2-1,TGCGCCAGCAGCAGGGGACTAGCGGGGGGATTAGATGAGCAGTTCTTC,CASSRGLAGGLDEQFF
TRBD2,.,TRBV14,TRBJ2-7,TGTGCCAGCAGCCAAGAATTAGCGGGGATTTACGAGCAGTACTTC,CASSQELAGIYEQYF
.,.,TRBV7-3,TRBJ2-2,TGTGCCAGCAGCTTAAGTCAGGGGCAAACCGGGGAGCTGTTTTTT,CASSLSQGQTGELFF
TRBD1,.,TRBV5-6,TRBJ2-1,TGTGCCAGCCACGAGGGGCAGGGGGCGAATGAGCAGTTCTTC,CASHEGQGANEQFF
.,.,TRBV6-5,TRBJ2-7,TGTGCCAGTTTGCGGGGCCTCTACGAGCAGTACTTC,CASLRGLYEQYF
TRBD2,.,TRBV4-2,TRBJ2-3,TGTGCCAGCAGCCAAGATTGGGCTAGCGGGGCCAGAGATACGCAGTATTTT,CASSQDWASGARDTQYF
TRBD1,.,TRBV6-5,TRBJ1-3,TGTGCCAGCAGCAGACAGGGTTTTTATGGAAACACCATATATTTT,CASSRQGFYGNTIYF
.,.,TRBV9,TRBJ1-5,TGTGCCAGCAGCGTAGGAGGAGGTGGTGGGGCCCAGCATTTT,CASSVGGGGGAQHF
.,.,TRBV6-2/TRBV6-3,TRBJ1-2,TGTGCCAGCAGTCCCCGGGACAACGACCTTAACTATGGCTACACCTTC,CASSPRDNDLNYGYTF
.,.,TRBV4-1,TRBJ2-7,TGCGCCAGCAGCCATCCGGCACAGTCGTCTCACGAGCAGTACTTC,CASSHPAQSSHEQYF
.,.,TRBV15,TRBJ2-5,TGTGCCACCAGCCCTCACACCGGACAAGGAGGGGAGACCCAGTACTTC,CATSPHTGQGGETQYF
TRBD1,.,TRBV7-6,TRBJ2-6,TGTGCCAGCAGCTTAGGGACAGGGGGTGGGGCCAACGTCCTGACTTTC,CASSLGTGGGANVLTF
TRBD1,.,TRBV7-7,TRBJ2-1,TGTGCCAGCAGCCCGGGAAGGGGGCGAGGGTACAATGAGCAGTTCTTC,CASSPGRGRGYNEQFF
TRBD1,.,TRBV5-6,TRBJ1-2,TGTGCCAGCAGCTACCAGGGGGCAGCTGGCTACACCTTC,CASSYQGAAGYTF
TRBD1,.,TRBV6-5,TRBJ1-2,TGTGCCAGCAGGAGGACAGGGCCCGCGGGCTACACCTTC,CASRRTGPAGYTF
.,.,TRBV19,TRBJ2-5,TGTGCCAGTAGTATACCGGGAATACAAGAGACCCAGTACTTC,CASSIPGIQETQYF
.,.,TRBV6-5,TRBJ1-5,TGTGCCAGCAGTTTCGGCCCAACAGGACAGCCCCAGCATTTT,CASSFGPTGQPQHF
TRBD1,.,TRBV12-5,TRBJ2-2,TGTGCTAGTGATTTGACAGGGGAAAACACCGGGGAGCTGTTTTTT,CASDLTGENTGELFF
.,.,TRBV9,TRBJ1-3,TGTGCCAGCAGCGTTAAGGCGGACAGCGACTCTGGAAACACCATATATTTT,CASSVKADSDSGNTIYF